This TCR beta chain was sequenced in a study of cytomegalovirus exposure and HLA in healthy donors. Overall study: Inside one of the first data releases sat about 85 million unique TCRs taken from HLA-typed donors.

Note on this clone: Antigen: not known.

Germline V gene lookup returns CDR1 MNHNS and CDR2 SASEGT. V lost 4 bases to trimming and J lost 4 bases; unmatched junction nucleotides: 4. The CDR3 has 15 amino acids. Study observations and caveats: Indistinguishable V segments, including TRBV6-2 and TRBV6-3, were excluded.

The PCR ran on 60 Vbeta and 13 Jbeta primers. The assay was immunoSEQ multiplex PCR, and TCRdb's table has in-frame clones only and misses some. This table holds approximately 240,000 clones, approximately 84% found once. The source is a woman between 40 and 55 years old in good health and CMV-seronegative. Sample: PBMCs. The rearrangement uses TRBV6-1 and TRBJ2-6, with TRBD1 matching 7 bases. CDR3 DNA: TGTGCCAGCAGTGCAAGGGGGCCCGGGGCCAACGTCCTGACTTTC. Residues: CASSARGPGANVLTF.